The T cell receptor (beta chain) under discussion was sequenced for a study of blood T cells in healthy people across ages. Points from the study as a whole: Diversity was estimated from one million T cells, and these estimates were considered underestimates.

Deletions cut 3 bases from V and 8 bases from J, with 7 bases between. Germline CDR1 is LGHDT and CDR2 is YNNKEL (reference sequence). The CDR3 runs 11 residues. The authors ran a second PCR of roughly 7 to 11 cycles using a sample-barcoded 5' primer and a J-beta primer mix. Every molecule of cDNA carried a tag from a template-switch adaptor with 12 random nucleotides. MiXCR was run by TCRdb on the 5' RACE reads, yielding one entry per CDR3 protein. The data hold about 1 million distinct CDR3 sequences, with roughly 24% observed a single time. Worth noting for this clonotype: Its antigen is not identified.

The data also belong to a second study, concerning T cells of mothers and their children. That report adds: A few healthy Caucasian mothers, along with their six children, were the donors. Each child gave 2.9 million or so TCR beta CDR3 reads (each mother, over 9.5 million).

The TCR sequence derives from a girl aged 2 to 10 in good health. The chain couples TRBV3-1 to TRBJ1-2; D uncertain. The sequenced material came from blood. The CDR3 loop is CASSHQDGYTF. The CDR3 DNA is TGTGCCAGCAGCCATCAAGACGGCTACACCTTC. Together with reference TRBV3-1 and TRBJ1-2, the CDR3 gives the full variable domain: DTAVSQTPKYLVTQMGNDKSIKCEQNLGHDTMYWYKQDSKKFLKIMFSYNNKELIINETVPNRFSPKSPDKAHLNLHINSLELGDSAVYFCASSHQDGYTFGSGTRLTVV.